Shown below are 18 T cell receptor beta chains from a single sample sequenced in a study of blood T cell repertoires in COVID-19. The assay was immunoSEQ multiplex PCR, and TCRdb's table has in-frame clones only and misses some. The sample has 400,000 or so clones; about 90% are singletons. The sequenced material came from PBMCs or T cells enriched from blood (not recorded which). These receptor sequences come from a man aged 18 to 29 who had recovered from COVID-19.

CDR3 DNA: TGTGCCAGCAGCCGGGCAGGGAAGAAAACTGAAGCTTTCTTT. Protein product: CASSRAGKKTEAFF. V and J are TRBV13 and TRBJ1-1; D is perhaps TRBD1 (5 bases). The germline CDR1 and CDR2 sequences are PRHDT and FYEKMQ (reference sequence). The CDR3 sequence is 14 residues long. Trimming cost V 5 bases and J 5 bases, with 15 bases left between them.

This chain uses TRBV24-1 with TRBJ1-5, with TRBD1 matching 9 bases. V shed 5 bases, J shed 5 bases, and the junction held 3 bases outside the gene matches. CDR1 KGHDR and CDR2 SFDVKD come from the germline V gene. This CDR3 is built from 14 residues. The CDR3 reads CATSGGQGHQPQHF. DNA of the CDR3: TGTGCCACCAGTGGCGGACAGGGGCATCAGCCCCAGCATTTT.

The chain links TRBV2 to TRBJ1-5, with D possibly being TRBD1 (6 bases). The CDR3 is 13 amino acids. Germline V gene sequence: CDR1 SNHLY, CDR2 FYNNEI. V lost 5 bases and J 6 bases, leaving 11 bases between the germline ends. CDR3 in amino acids: CASSLGGVQPQHF. The CDR3 DNA follows: TGTGCCAGCAGTTTAGGGGGTGTTCAGCCCCAGCATTTT.

This rearrangement joins TRBV28 to TRBJ1-5; 10 bases are shared with TRBD1. Looked up from germline, CDR1 is MDHEN and CDR2 is SYDVKM. Losses at the gene ends were 6 bases for V and 2 bases for J; bases not matched to a gene: 13. The CDR3 totals 18 residues. CDR3 coding DNA: TGTGCCAGCAGCAACAGGGACAGGGGATATAGTGGCAATCAGCCCCAGCATTTT. It translates to CASSNRDRGYSGNQPQHF.

This clone was counted a single time. This chain uses TRBV7-9 with TRBJ1-1; 9 nucleotides agree with TRBD1. The V and J ends lost 0 bases and 5 bases, in that order; junction bases with no gene match: 10. There are 17 residues in the CDR3. From germline, CDR1 is SEHNR and CDR2 FQNEAQ (reference sequence). In DNA form, the CDR3 reads TGTGCCAGCAGCTTAGCAGTTGGGACAGGGAGACAAACTGAAGCTTTCTTT. As protein: CASSLAVGTGRQTEAFF.

This chain uses TRBV18 with TRBJ2-7; 7 bases line up with TRBD1. The CDR3 loop spans 13 amino acids. Looked up from germline, CDR1 is KGHSH and CDR2 is LQKENI. V lost 3 bases and J lost 6; bases outside the gene matches: 5. This CDR3 is CASSPEWTGEQYF. CDR3 bases: TGTGCCAGCTCACCCGAATGGACAGGCGAGCAGTACTTC.

This clone was seen only once. J is TRBJ2-5 and V is TRBV13; D is perhaps TRBD1 (6 bases). CDR1 PRHDT and CDR2 FYEKMQ come from the germline V gene (reference sequence). Trimming took 5 bases from V and 4 from J, leaving 17 bases between them. The CDR3 runs to 15 residues. The CDR3 loop is CASSARDPGVETQYF. The CDR3 coding sequence is TGTGCCAGCAGCGCCCGGGATCCAGGGGTAGAGACCCAGTACTTC.

The chain employs TRBV5-8 and TRBJ2-7; D is perhaps TRBD1 (5 bases). Germline V gene data show CDR1 as SGHTS and CDR2 as YDEGEE. The CDR3 runs to 14 residues. V was trimmed by 1 base and J by 5 bases, leaving 13 bases between them. Written as DNA, the CDR3 is TGTGCCAGCAGCTTGCCAGGGTTAAGTGACGAGCAGTACTTC. This translates into CASSLPGLSDEQYF.

The V and J genes are TRBV30 and TRBJ1-5, with TRBD1 identical over 10 bases. This CDR3 spans 15 amino acids. Germline CDR1 and CDR2: GTSNPN and SVGIG (reference sequence). V lost 1 base, J lost 6 bases, and 6 bases stayed unmatched. CDR3 loop: CAWSDGTGVGQPQHF. The CDR3 DNA reads TGTGCCTGGAGTGACGGGACAGGGGTTGGTCAGCCCCAGCATTTT.

The chain couples TRBV5-1 to TRBJ1-4; 8 bases fit TRBD1. This CDR3 has 14 amino acids. V shed 4 bases and J 6 bases; nucleotides not matched to a gene: 5. Per the germline V gene, CDR1 is SGHRS and CDR2 is YFSETQ. The CDR3 nucleotides read TGCGCCAGCAGCACGGACAGGGAGCATGAAAAACTGTTTTTT. Its translation: CASSTDREHEKLFF. The variable domain in full, with the rest retrieved from reference TRBV5-1 and TRBJ1-4, is KAGVTQTPRYLIKTRGQQVTLSCSPISGHRSVSWYQQTPGQGLQFLFEYFSETQRNKGNFPGRFSGRQFSNSRSEMNVSTLELGDSALYLCASSTDREHEKLFFGSGTQLSVL.

This chain connects TRBV2 to TRBJ2-3; 7 positions match TRBD2. There are 17 residues in the CDR3. Germline loops: CDR1 SNHLY, CDR2 FYNNEI. The V gene end was trimmed by 0 bases and the J gene end by 1 base; junction bases not matched to a gene: 7. The CDR3 sequence: CASSEAGGPFGTDTQYF. CDR3 in DNA: TGTGCCAGCAGTGAAGCGGGAGGGCCATTTGGCACAGATACGCAGTATTTT.

This sequence joins TRBV7-2 and TRBJ1-3, with D tentatively TRBD1 (5 bases). V was clipped by 1 base and J by 4 bases, with 23 bases between them. CDR3 size: 19 residues. CDR1 and CDR2 from the germline V gene are SGHTA and FQGNSA. CDR3 sequence reads: CASSLDSSVRSGKGNTIYF. The CDR3 DNA follows: TGTGCCAGCAGCTTAGATTCATCGGTGAGGTCAGGGAAAGGAAACACCATATATTTT. Variable domain in full (rest from reference TRBV7-2 and TRBJ1-3): GAGVSQSPSNKVTEKGKDVELRCDPISGHTALYWYRQSLGQGLEFLIYFQGNSAPDKSGLPSDRFSAERTGGSVSTLTIQRTQQEDSAVYLCASSLDSSVRSGKGNTIYFGEGSWLTVV.

The J gene is TRBJ1-1, the V gene TRBV7-2, with 7 bases aligning to TRBD1. The CDR3 spans 13 residues. Germline values: CDR1 SGHTA, CDR2 FQGNSA. J gave up 9 bases and V 5 bases, and 9 bases lay outside the gene matches. The CDR3, as DNA: TGTGCCAGCAGCGCACAGGGGACGACGAAAGCTTTCTTT. This translates into CASSAQGTTKAFF.

This sequence joins TRBV5-1 and TRBJ2-7; TRBD1 matches 8 bases. After removal of 5 bases from V and 5 bases from J, the junction contained 6 bases not matched to a gene. The CDR3 is made up of 13 amino acids. In germline, CDR1 is SGHRS, CDR2 YFSETQ. The CDR3 here is CASRRQGIDEQYF. DNA for the CDR3: TGCGCCAGCAGGAGACAGGGGATCGACGAGCAGTACTTC.

The chain uses TRBV20-1 and TRBJ1-3; tentatively, D is TRBD1 (5 bases). This CDR3 region has 11 residues. Trimming removed 4 bases from V and 6 bases from J, with 7 bases in between. Germline V gene lookup returns CDR1 DFQATT and CDR2 SNEGSKA (reference sequence). The CDR3 DNA follows: TGCAGTGCTAACAGGTTAAACACCATATATTTT. Encoded protein: CSANRLNTIYF.

The J gene is TRBJ2-2, the V gene TRBV7-3, with TRBD1 matching over 9 bases. The V gene end was trimmed by 6 bases and the J gene end by 5 bases; junction bases not matched to a gene: 4. Germline-derived CDR1 and CDR2 are SGHTA and FQGTGA. The CDR3 loop spans 14 amino acids. DNA of the CDR3: TGTGCCAGCAGTCCCGGGACAGGGACCGGGGAGCTGTTTTTT. Its protein product is CASSPGTGTGELFF.

This clone was detected once. J is TRBJ1-4 and V is TRBV3-1 (or the pseudogene TRBV3-2), with D possibly matching TRBD1 (5 bases). The germline gives CDR1 LGHDT, CDR2 YNNKEL (reference sequence). V dropped 4 bases and J dropped 7 bases, with 13 bases sitting between them. The CDR3 covers 14 residues. CDR3 nucleotides: TGTGCCAGCAGCCTAGGCGGGACTTTTGAAAAACTGTTTTTT. Amino acid sequence: CASSLGGTFEKLFF.

The chain uses TRBV2 and TRBJ2-7; 7 nucleotides line up with TRBD1. The CDR3 has 15 amino acids. With V trimmed by 5 bases and J by 3 bases, 10 bases remained unmatched. The V gene's germline CDR1 is SNHLY and CDR2 FYNNEI. The DNA of the CDR3 is TGTGCCAGCAGTAAGGGGGCGAGCTCATACTACGAGCAGTACTTC. This sequence encodes CASSKGASSYYEQYF.